A selection of T cell receptor beta chains follows, all from one sample in a study of monozygotic twins with inflammatory bowel disease. TCRdb reprocessed the 5' RACE reads and stores each CDR3 protein as one record, lacking DNA. This table lists around 140,000 distinct CDR3 sequences. Sequenced material: blood. These receptor sequences come from a human donor with ulcerative colitis or Crohn's disease, or a healthy co-twin of an affected twin (not recorded which). Both conserved end residues are part of each CDR3. Size is stated for part of the rows, as once, few or many counts, or as a class when the clone is expanded.

v_gene	j_gene	abundance	CDR3aa
TRBV10-3	TRBJ1-1	NA	CAIRGGTEAFF
TRBV20-1	TRBJ2-7	NA	CSALLAAEGYEQYF
TRBV5-1	TRBJ2-4	NA	CASSLLSGQGQNIQYF
TRBV6-6	TRBJ1-5	NA	CASRRGTGQQPQHF
TRBV25-1	TRBJ1-1	NA	CASSELGTGLKTEAFF
TRBV24-1	TRBJ2-7	NA	CATSGRSYEQYF
TRBV11-3	TRBJ1-1	NA	CASSYGDTEAFF
TRBV2	TRBJ2-1	NA	CASSVQAGGYNEQFF
TRBV7-3	TRBJ2-7	NA	CASSSTPGLIYEQYF
TRBV20-1	TRBJ2-7	NA	CSASDGSSSYEQYF
TRBV27	TRBJ2-3	NA	CATSPVVKGDTQYF
TRBV7-2	TRBJ1-5	NA	CASSPSGYSNQPQHF
TRBV3-1	TRBJ2-5	NA	CASSPARSGETQYF
TRBV14	TRBJ1-6	NA	CASSQTGGRSPLHF
TRBV27	TRBJ1-2	NA	CASSLWGTGGGYTF
TRBV29-1	TRBJ2-7	NA	CSVTGVSYEQYF
TRBV28	TRBJ1-6	NA	CASEDYNSPLHF
TRBV29-1	TRBJ1-2	NA	CSVVFRAAYGYTF
TRBV25-1	TRBJ2-1	NA	CASSDWTSGGSYNEQFF
TRBV5-1	TRBJ2-2	NA	CASSSLRQGDTGELFF
TRBV6-1	TRBJ1-2	NA	CASSFGEGHPYGYTF
TRBV28	TRBJ1-5	NA	CASSQPGPGWQPQHF
TRBV20-1	TRBJ2-6	NA	CSARGHPFSGANVLTF
TRBV12-3/TRBV12-4	TRBJ2-7	NA	CASSLASGSGTPYEQYF
TRBV5-5	TRBJ2-3	NA	CASSLPGTPSTDTQYF
TRBV5-1	TRBJ1-1	NA	CASSPPAGVGNTEAFF
TRBV6-1	TRBJ2-6	NA	CASSESSGANVLTF
TRBV18	TRBJ1-1	NA	CASSPMRQRNTEAFF
TRBV19	TRBJ2-7	NA	CASSKFSTSGSSYEQYF
TRBV2	TRBJ2-2	medium-sized	CASLMATGELFF